This T cell receptor (beta chain) was found in a study of cytomegalovirus exposure and HLA in healthy donors listed by TCRdb under 2017. General notes on the study: An earlier analysis of some 550 of the donors reported roughly 270 Gb of sequence data and more than 90 million unique TCR beta sequences from approximately 180 million T cells. An early release that covered fewer than 750 HLA-typed donors contained around 330 gigabases of sequencing data and around 85 million unique TCR sequences. The genetic ancestry cluster associated with self-reported Caucasian donors included 70% to 85% of the roughly 360 genotyped donors. The study aimed to test whether cataloging public T cell receptors could reveal signatures of past pathogen exposure. Using immunosequencing, the study profiled T cell repertoires from 666 subjects and related those repertoires to cytomegalovirus serostatus. Besides the first cohort of 666 subjects, a separate validation cohort made up of over 95 different subjects was used. To predict cytomegalovirus infection status, the study combined high-throughput TCR immunosequencing, statistical association of individual TCRs with disease status, and machine learning. To study patterns of TCR occurrence, a later analysis re-analyzed previously published TCR beta repertoires from around 670 donors and added high-resolution HLA genotyping. Rather than drawing on any new phenotypic data, the later analysis identified candidate immune exposures from TCR beta sequences and the way those sequences occurred across donors. An earlier analysis of approximately 580 of the donors used high-throughput TCR beta sequencing to judge whether each TCR beta V gene segment behaved as functional or pseudogenic. Donor age, sex, ethnicity and CMV serostatus were collected together with the repertoire data. A later genetic analysis took genome-wide SNP genotypes for about 60% of the roughly 670 donors and used that subset as a discovery cohort. All discovery cohort repertoires had been generated using a single sequencing platform. Class I and class II HLA loci were covered by the typing at four-digit resolution. The number of donors typed differed by locus, with about 629-630 for A, B, C, DRB1 and DQB1, over 500 for DQA1, approximately 570 for DPA1, and about 450 for DPB1. Several DR-DQ haplotypes were treated as single units for association and clustering because of strong linkage in the cohort. Among some 400 genotyped donors of the cohort, an average of around 220,000 unique TCR beta nucleotide sequences was sequenced per donor, of which 15% to 20% were non-productive. The study at large found these results: The sequencing pipeline was judged likely to have produced a cluster of highly shared sequence variants as a technical artifact. A later analysis reported that several top co-occurrence clusters appeared linked to parvovirus B19, influenza, CMV and Epstein-Barr virus. The classifier was reported to diagnose cytomegalovirus status with high specificity and sensitivity in both the original and validation cohorts. Some 15 rarely observed V segments, including chromosome 9 orphons, were excluded from the earlier analysis of about 500 of the donors because counts were too low. According to a later analysis, TCR association rates differed among HLA loci, with DRB1 alleles showing the most associated TCRs and HLA-C alleles showing the fewest. Most CMV-associated TCR beta chains appeared to be HLA-restricted in a later analysis, and the HLA associations seemed to be driven largely by CMV exposure. Presence/absence analyses assumed roughly uniform sequencing depth across donors, an assumption that may not hold. The authors suggested that the approach could potentially be generalized to other disease states and immunological phenotypes. An association between a missense DCLRE1C variant and V-gene and J-gene trimming of TCR beta chains was found in a later genetic analysis and replicated in an independent cohort. Because HLA typing was missing for some donors at each locus, association tests included only the typed subset. In a later analysis, 16,951 TCR beta sequences were associated with specific HLA alleles at a false discovery rate of 0.05. Linkage disequilibrium might explain the correlated functional status among segregating V segments, but an unknown experimental factor could not be ruled out. Three of the identified cytomegalovirus-associated TCR beta chains were confirmed in vitro to be specific for cytomegalovirus antigens. Broadly in line with IMGT annotations, most TCR beta V segments showed up in productive rearrangements about 90% or about 30% of the time in an earlier analysis of around 600 of the donors. In a later analysis, HLA-associated TCR beta chains showed more clonal expansion and lower generation probabilities than non-associated chains that were equally common. Because the 87-base-pair reads could not distinguish some IMGT-functional V segments, including TRBV6-2 and TRBV6-3, those segments were excluded. A further reported finding was that TCR beta sequences accurately predicted the HLA-A and HLA-B alleles for most subjects in the first cohort. Assigning TCR associations to individual alleles was difficult when HLA alleles, especially DR and DQ, strongly co-occurred. For the cohort, immune exposure information was limited to CMV serostatus. Most TCR sequences were observed very rarely across donors, whereas some public TCRs were present in many individuals. In a later genetic analysis, fewer N-insertions in productive TCRs were reported among donors in an Asian-associated ancestry cluster than the roughly 700-donor mean. A total of 164 TCR beta chains were listed by the study as associated with cytomegalovirus. In this cohort, only TCR beta chains were sequenced, and detectable features were limited by the absence of alpha or paired-chain data.

As concerns this clone: There is no known antigen for this receptor. Per-base quality was not reported, and no clone a single base away is much larger than it.

The method behind the library was the immunoSEQ multiplex PCR assay. The multiplex PCR relied on a mix of 60 forward primers for TCR Vbeta segments and 13 reverse primers for TCR Jbeta segments. Amplification of the CDR3 region of rearranged TCR beta genes was performed with a multiplex PCR assay on genomic DNA. The Illumina HiSeq System was used to sequence the amplified TCR beta libraries as 87-base-pair reads. On the study's bioinformatics: In a later analysis, 70 million to 95 million unique TCR beta chains were counted across the approximately 640 repertoires, and roughly 11 million of these chains were shared by at least two donors. Raw reads were error-corrected and collapsed into unique sequences with a nearest-neighbor algorithm that merged closely related sequences to remove PCR and sequencing errors. V, D and J gene segments were assigned by aligning CDR3 sequences to IMGT reference sequences. For a sequence to be retained, a match of at least six nucleotides was required to both a V gene segment and a J gene segment. A rearrangement was called productive if the CDR3 had no stop codons and remained in frame with V and J, and every other rearrangement was called non-productive. CDR3 was defined by IMGT convention, running from the second conserved V-encoded cysteine to the conserved J-encoded phenylalanine. Sequences without an unambiguous match to a single V gene segment were excluded from the earlier analysis of about 600 of the donors. In an earlier analysis of 450 to 750 of the donors, a V segment was called functional when productive rearrangements were above 56.7%, and segregating when the standard deviation between donors exceeded 5%. A statistical classification framework was built to diagnose cytomegalovirus status from the catalog of TCR beta chain sequences. A later analysis assigned V and J genes by comparing TCR nucleotide sequences with IMGT/GENE-DB human TR gene sequences. In a later analysis, CDR3 sequences and most-parsimonious VDJ recombination scenarios were assigned using the TCRdist pipeline. In a later analysis, each TCR beta chain was defined by its CDR3 amino acid sequence together with its V-gene family, and reads without a unique V-gene family were excluded. To address suspected cross-contamination and a sequencing artifact, a later analysis removed around 600 highly shared, low-generation-probability nucleotide sequences. In a later analysis, a clonal expansion index for each public chain was calculated from normalized within-repertoire ranks of inferred template counts. In a later analysis, generation probabilities were computed with a VDJ recombination model fitted to out-of-frame rearrangements, and the resulting probabilities were checked against IGoR. In a later analysis, hypergeometric tests were used to score TCR-TCR, TCR-HLA and TCR-CMV co-occurrence, with a repertoire-size bias correction applied to TCR pairs. In a later analysis, false discovery rates were estimated by permuting HLA or CMV assignments 20 times. A later analysis grouped co-occurring TCRs with DBSCAN, adding TCRdist sequence similarity when clustering within HLA-allele-positive subsets. Repertoires with fewer than 30,000 or more than 120,000 public chains, plus five repertoires with anomalous nucleotide sharing, were excluded from co-occurrence clustering. The table was pulled from immuneACCESS by TCRdb, which kept in-frame rearrangements only. Such tables lose some clones; where checked, under half of the loss comes from unresolved V genes, and the rest has no known cause. The V and J calls and clone size are taken from that table; D and trimming were inferred from the DNA. The sample profile shows roughly 150,000 clones; around 84% of them were found once. Together, the top ten hold 1% of the sample.

Reading the germline V gene (reference sequence) gives CDR1 GTSNPN and CDR2 SVGIG. Spanning cysteine to phenylalanine, the CDR3 consists of 11 amino acids. The retained sequence is limited to the CDR3, 33 bases, with the frame set at the first base. Trimming accounts for 8 bases at V and 5 bases at J, while the number of junction bases matched to no gene is 5. The cohort consisted of 666 healthy bone marrow donors. At the time of sampling, every cohort member was nominally healthy, though immune exposures that went unrecorded were likely present. The donor tested CMV seronegative, placing the donor among the roughly 350 seronegative members of the cohort. Every donor gave a peripheral blood sample, and the peripheral blood mononuclear cells from that sample were used for TCR beta sequencing. The Qiagen DNeasy Blood Extraction Kit was used to extract genomic DNA from the blood cell samples.

The chain links TRBV30 with TRBJ1-2; 7 middle bases align to TRBD1. This receptor was taken from a boy younger than 10 in good health and CMV-seronegative. The source material was PBMCs. The DNA is as follows: TGTGCCGGACAGGCGAGTTATGGCTACACCTTC. It encodes CAGQASYGYTF.